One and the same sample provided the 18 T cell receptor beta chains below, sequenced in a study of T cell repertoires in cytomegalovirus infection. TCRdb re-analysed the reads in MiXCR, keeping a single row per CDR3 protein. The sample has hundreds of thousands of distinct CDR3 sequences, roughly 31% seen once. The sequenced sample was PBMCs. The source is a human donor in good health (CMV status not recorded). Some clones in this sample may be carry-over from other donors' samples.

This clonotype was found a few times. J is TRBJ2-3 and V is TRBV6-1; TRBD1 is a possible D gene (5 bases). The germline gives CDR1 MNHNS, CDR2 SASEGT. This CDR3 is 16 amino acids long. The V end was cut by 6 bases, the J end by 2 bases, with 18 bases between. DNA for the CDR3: TGTGCCAGCAGGAAAGGTTGGGGCTTGGACACAGATACGCAGTATTTT. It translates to CASRKGWGLDTDTQYF.

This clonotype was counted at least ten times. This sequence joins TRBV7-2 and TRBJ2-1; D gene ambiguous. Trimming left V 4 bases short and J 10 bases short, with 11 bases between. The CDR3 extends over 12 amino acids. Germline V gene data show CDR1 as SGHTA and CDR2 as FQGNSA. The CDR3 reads CASSSITSEQFF. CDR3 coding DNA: TGTGCCAGCAGCTCTATCACCTCGGAGCAGTTCTTC.

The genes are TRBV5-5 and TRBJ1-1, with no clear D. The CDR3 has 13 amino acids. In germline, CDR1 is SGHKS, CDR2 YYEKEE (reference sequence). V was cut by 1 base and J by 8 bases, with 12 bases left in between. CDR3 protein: CASSLIGVNEAFF. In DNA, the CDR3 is TGTGCCAGCAGCTTGATCGGGGTGAACGAAGCTTTCTTT. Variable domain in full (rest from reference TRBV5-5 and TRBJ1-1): DAGVTQSPTHLIKTRGQQVTLRCSPISGHKSVSWYQQVLGQGPQFIFQYYEKEERGRGNFPDRFSARQFPNYSSELNVNALLLGDSALYLCASSLIGVNEAFFGQGTRLTVV.

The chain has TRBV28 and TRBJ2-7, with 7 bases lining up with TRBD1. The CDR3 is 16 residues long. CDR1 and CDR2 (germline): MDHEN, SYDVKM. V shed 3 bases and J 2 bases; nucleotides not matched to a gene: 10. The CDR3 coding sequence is TGTGCCAGCAGTTTTAACCCGGGACAGTTGACCTACGAGCAGTACTTC. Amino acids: CASSFNPGQLTYEQYF.

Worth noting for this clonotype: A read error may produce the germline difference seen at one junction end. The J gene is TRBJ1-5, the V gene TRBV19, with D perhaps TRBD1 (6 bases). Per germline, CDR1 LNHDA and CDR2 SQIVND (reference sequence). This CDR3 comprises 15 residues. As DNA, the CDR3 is TGTGCCAGTAGTATGGGGGACAAGGATGGTCAGCCCCGGCATTTT. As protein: CASSMGDKDGQPRHF.

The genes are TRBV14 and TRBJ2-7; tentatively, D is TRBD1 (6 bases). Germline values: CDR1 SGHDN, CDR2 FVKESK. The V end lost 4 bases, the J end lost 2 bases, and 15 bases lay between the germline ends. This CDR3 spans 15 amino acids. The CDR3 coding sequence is TGTGCCAGCAGCCGGAACAGGGATAGGACCTACGAGCAGTACTTC. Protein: CASSRNRDRTYEQYF.

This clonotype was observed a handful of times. CDR3 in amino acids: CASSVMRGDHNEQFF. The CDR3 nucleotides read TGTGCCAGCAGCGTGATGCGGGGGGACCACAATGAGCAGTTCTTC. The V gene is TRBV12-3 or TRBV12-4, the J gene TRBJ2-1; the match to TRBD2 covers 8 bases. This CDR3 contains 15 residues. Trimming took 6 bases from V and 5 from J; bases not matched to a gene: 9.

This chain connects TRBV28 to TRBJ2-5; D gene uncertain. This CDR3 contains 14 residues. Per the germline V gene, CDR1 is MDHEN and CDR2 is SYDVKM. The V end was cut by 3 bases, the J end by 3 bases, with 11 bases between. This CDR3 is CASSLYEAKETQYF. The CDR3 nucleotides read TGTGCCAGCAGTTTGTACGAAGCGAAAGAGACCCAGTACTTC.

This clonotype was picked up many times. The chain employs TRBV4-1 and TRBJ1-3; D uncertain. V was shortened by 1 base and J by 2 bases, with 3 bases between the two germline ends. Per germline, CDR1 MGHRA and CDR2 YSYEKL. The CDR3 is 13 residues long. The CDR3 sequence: CASSQGPGNTIYF. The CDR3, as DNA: TGCGCCAGCAGCCAAGGACCTGGAAACACCATATATTTT.

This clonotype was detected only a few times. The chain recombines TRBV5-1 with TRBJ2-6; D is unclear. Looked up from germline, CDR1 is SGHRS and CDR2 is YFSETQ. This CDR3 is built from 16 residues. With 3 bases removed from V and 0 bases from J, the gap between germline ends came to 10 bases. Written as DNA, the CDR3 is TGCGCCAGCAGCTCCAAGTCCTCCTCTGGGGCCAACGTCCTGACTTTC. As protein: CASSSKSSSGANVLTF.

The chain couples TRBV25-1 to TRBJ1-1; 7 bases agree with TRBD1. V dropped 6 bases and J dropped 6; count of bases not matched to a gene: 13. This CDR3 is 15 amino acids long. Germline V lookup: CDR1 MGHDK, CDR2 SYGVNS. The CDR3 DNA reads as TGTGCCAGCAGAAAATCAGGGGGGGTCCTCGCTGAAGCTTTCTTT. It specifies CASRKSGGVLAEAFF.

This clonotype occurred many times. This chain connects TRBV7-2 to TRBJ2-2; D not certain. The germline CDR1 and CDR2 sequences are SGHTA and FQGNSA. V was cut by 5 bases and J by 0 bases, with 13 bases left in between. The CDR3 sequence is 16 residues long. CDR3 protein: CASSPTVTTNTGELFF. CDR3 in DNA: TGTGCCAGCAGCCCCACTGTGACGACGAACACCGGGGAGCTGTTTTTT.

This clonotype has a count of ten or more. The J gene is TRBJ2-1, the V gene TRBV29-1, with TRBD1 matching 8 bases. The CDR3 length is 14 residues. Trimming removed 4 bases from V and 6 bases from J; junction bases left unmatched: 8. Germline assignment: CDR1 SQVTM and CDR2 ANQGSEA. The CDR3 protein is CSVVGWTGSNEQFF. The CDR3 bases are TGCAGCGTTGTGGGGTGGACAGGGAGCAATGAGCAGTTCTTC.

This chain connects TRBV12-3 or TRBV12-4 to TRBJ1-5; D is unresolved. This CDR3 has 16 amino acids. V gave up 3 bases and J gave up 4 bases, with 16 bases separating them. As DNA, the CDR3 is TGTGCCAGCAGTTTTCGGCCATGGCAGCTAAATCAGCCCCAGCATTTT. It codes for CASSFRPWQLNQPQHF.

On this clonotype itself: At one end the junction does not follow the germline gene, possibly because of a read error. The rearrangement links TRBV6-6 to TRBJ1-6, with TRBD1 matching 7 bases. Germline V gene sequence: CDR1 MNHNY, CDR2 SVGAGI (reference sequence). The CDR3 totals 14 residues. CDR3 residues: CASIYRGDGSPLHF. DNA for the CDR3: TGTGCCAGCATTTACAGGGGAGACGGTTCACCCCTCCACTTT.

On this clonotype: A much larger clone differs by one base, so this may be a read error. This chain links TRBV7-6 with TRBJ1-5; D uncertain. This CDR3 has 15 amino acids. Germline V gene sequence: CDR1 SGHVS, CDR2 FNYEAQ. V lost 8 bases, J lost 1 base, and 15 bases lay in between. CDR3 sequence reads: CASRLSGGSNQPQHF. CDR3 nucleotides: TGTGCCAGCCGCCTAAGCGGTGGGAGCAATCAGCCCCAGCATTTT. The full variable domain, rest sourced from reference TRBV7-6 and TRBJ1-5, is GAGVSQSPRYKVTKRGQDVALRCDPISGHVSLYWYRQALGQGPEFLTYFNYEAQQDKSGLPNDRFSAERPEGSISTLTIQRTEQRDSAMYRCASRLSGGSNQPQHFGDGTRLSIL.

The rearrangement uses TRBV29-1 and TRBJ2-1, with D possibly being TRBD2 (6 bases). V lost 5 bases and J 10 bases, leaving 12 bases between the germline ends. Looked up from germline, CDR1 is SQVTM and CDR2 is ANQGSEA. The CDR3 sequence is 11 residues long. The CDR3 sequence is CSVLGLAEQFF. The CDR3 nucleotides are TGCAGCGTTTTGGGACTCGCCGAGCAGTTCTTC.

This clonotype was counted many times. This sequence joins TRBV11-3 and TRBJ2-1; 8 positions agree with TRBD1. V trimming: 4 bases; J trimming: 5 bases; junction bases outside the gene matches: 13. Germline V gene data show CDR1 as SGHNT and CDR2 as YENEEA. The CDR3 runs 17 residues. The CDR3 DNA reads TGTGCCAGCAGCTCAGGGGGCGCAGGATACTTAAACAATGAGCAGTTCTTC. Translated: CASSSGGAGYLNNEQFF. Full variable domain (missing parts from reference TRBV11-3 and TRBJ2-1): EAGVVQSPRYKIIEKKQPVAFWCNPISGHNTLYWYLQNLGQGPELLIRYENEEAVDDSQLPKDRFSAERLKGVDSTLKIQPAELGDSAVYLCASSSGGAGYLNNEQFFGPGTRLTVL.